This is a list of T cell receptor beta chains from one sample in a study of T cell responses to AZD1222 COVID-19 vaccine. Clones were sequenced by immunoSEQ multiplex PCR, and TCRdb holds only the in-frame ones, with some missing. The sample consists of 100,000 or so clones, about 94% of them appearing once. Sample: peripheral blood, taken on day 0 of AZD1222 vaccination. Source of these receptors: an adult in good health. CDR3s leave out the opening cysteine and the closing phenylalanine or tryptophan.

J,V,CDR3
TRBJ1-3,TRBV7-9,ASSLGVDTIY
TRBJ1-2,TRBV13,ASSYGPMLSHGLNYGYT
TRBJ1-2,TRBV4-1,ASSQARARAANYGYT
TRBJ1-5,TRBV19,ASSHIQGYNQPQH
TRBJ1-4,TRBV28,ASSSPSGALTEKLF
TRBJ2-7,TRBV5-6,ASSPWDLYEQY
TRBJ1-1,TRBV19,ASRQRVDTEAF
TRBJ2-1,TRBV7-9,ASSHTGTVNNEQF
TRBJ1-1,TRBV11-2,ASSLDLTLFEAF
TRBJ1-2,TRBV7-2,ASSLNSRVYGYT
TRBJ1-1,TRBV28,ASSFLQGSDTEAF
TRBJ1-5,TRBV2,ASTRATDRGQPQH
TRBJ2-3,TRBV4-1,ASSQGRSTDTQY
TRBJ2-5,TRBV11-2,ASKGAVGQETQY
TRBJ1-4,TRBV4-1,ASSPSGTVNEKLF
TRBJ2-2,TRBV29-1,SVVLAGQGDTGELF
TRBJ2-3,TRBV19,ASSQDRGSPDTQY
TRBJ2-1,TRBV7-7,ASSFDNHHNEQF
TRBJ2-3,TRBV7-9,ASSPRLSGVGDTQY
TRBJ1-1,TRBV27,ASRWDRQLNTEAF
TRBJ2-2,TRBV7-8,ASSPRKLAGGKNTGELF
TRBJ2-7,TRBV29-1,SVEESGYGLEQY
TRBJ1-5,TRBV10-3,AIREDRDQPQH
TRBJ2-1,TRBV19,ASGRNEQF
TRBJ2-2,TRBV11-3,ASTPGLPNTGELF
TRBJ1-2,TRBV27,ASSFNLGVNYGYT
TRBJ2-5,TRBV30,ACSPAGAETQY
TRBJ2-6,TRBV7-9,ASSLVTSGANVLT
TRBJ1-6,TRBV11-2,ASSFTGTDSPLH
TRBJ1-1,TRBV11-3,ASNKAWESITEAF
TRBJ2-7,TRBV27,ASSLSGDRAYEQY
TRBJ2-2,TRBV2,ASIEGDRGTGELF
TRBJ2-6,TRBV24-1,ATSPGTGSSGANVLT
TRBJ1-4,TRBV28,ASSFHSKGNEKLF
TRBJ2-3,TRBV4-1,ASSQVALHSTDTQY
TRBJ2-7,TRBV5-6,ASSFSGHRVTYEQY
TRBJ1-5,TRBV5-4,ASSLRSDHSNQPQH
TRBJ1-6,TRBV7-9,ASSRLGQGNSPLH